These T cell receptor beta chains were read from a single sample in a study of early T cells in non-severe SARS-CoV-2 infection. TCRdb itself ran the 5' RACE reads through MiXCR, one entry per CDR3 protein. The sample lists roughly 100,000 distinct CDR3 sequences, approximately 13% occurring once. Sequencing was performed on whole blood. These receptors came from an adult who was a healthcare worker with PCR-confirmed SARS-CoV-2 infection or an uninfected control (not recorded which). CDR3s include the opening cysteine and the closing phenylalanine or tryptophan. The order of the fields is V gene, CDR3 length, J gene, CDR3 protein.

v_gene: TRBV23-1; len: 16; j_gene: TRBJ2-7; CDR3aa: CASSTAGDLSSYEQYF
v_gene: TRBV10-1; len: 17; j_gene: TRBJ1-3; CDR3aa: CASSGDGPIRDGNTIYF
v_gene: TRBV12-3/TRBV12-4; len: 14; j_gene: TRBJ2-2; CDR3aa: CASQDRVNTGELFF
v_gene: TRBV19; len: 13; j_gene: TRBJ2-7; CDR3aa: CASSRTGTYEQYF
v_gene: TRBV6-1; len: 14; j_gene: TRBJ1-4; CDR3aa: CASSRQYGLEKLFF
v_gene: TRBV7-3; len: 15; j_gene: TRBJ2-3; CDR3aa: CASSESGTWADTQYF
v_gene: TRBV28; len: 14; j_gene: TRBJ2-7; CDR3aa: CASSSIGLGYEQYF
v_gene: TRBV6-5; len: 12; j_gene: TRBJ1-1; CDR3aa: CASSQGGTRAFF
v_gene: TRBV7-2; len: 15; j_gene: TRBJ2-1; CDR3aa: CASSFPGGARNEQFF
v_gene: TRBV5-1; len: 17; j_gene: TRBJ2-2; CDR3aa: CASSPTPGLPNTGELFF
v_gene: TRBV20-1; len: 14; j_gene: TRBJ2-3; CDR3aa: CSARTGLTTDTQYF
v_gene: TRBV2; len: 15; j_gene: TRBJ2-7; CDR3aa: CASSEALGQGNEQYF
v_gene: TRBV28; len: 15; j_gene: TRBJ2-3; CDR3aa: CASTLTGGGTDTQYF
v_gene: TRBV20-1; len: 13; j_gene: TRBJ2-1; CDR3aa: CSAPRDTLNEQFF
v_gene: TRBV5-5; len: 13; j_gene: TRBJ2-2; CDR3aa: CASSLGLTGELFF
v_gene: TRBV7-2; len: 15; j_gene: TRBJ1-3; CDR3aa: CASSLGGASGNTIYF
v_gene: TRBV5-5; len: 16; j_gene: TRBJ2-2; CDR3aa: CASSLTGGLGTGELFF
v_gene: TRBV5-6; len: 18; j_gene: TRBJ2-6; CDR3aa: CASSSLGQGTSGANVLTF
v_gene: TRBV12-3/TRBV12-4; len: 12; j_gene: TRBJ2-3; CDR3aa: CASRGASDTQYF
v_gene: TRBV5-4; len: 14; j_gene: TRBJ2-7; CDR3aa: CASSLGGGRYEQYF
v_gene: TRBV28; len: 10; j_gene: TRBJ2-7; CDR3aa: CASSFNEQYF
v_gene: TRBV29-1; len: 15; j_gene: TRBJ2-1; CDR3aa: CSVRRTGGSYNEQFF
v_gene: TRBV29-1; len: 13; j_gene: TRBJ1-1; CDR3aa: CSGNRGRNTEAFF